This T cell receptor (beta chain) was found in a study of cytomegalovirus exposure and HLA in healthy donors. Study results and caveats: Most sequenced TCRs were rare (though some public TCRs occurred in many donors). A later analysis found common viral pathogens apparently linked to several of the most significant clusters. Accurate prediction of most subjects' HLA-A and HLA-B alleles from TCR beta sequences was reported. The majority of CMV-associated TCR beta chains were reported as apparently HLA-restricted in a later analysis.

The PCR ran on 60 Vbeta and 13 Jbeta primers. Generated by immunoSEQ multiplex PCR, the TCRdb table keeps only in-frame clones and is missing some. The sample consists of 210,000 or so clones, about 85% of them appearing once. The count of this clone is one. Its antigen is unidentified. With 4 bases removed from V and 8 bases from J, the gap between germline ends came to 15 bases. Germline V gene data show CDR1 as SQVTM and CDR2 as ANQGSEA. CDR3 length: 13 residues. Source material: PBMCs. The clonotype comes from a human donor in good health. The chain recombines TRBV29-1 with TRBJ2-1; D might be TRBD2 (5 bases). Written as DNA, the CDR3 is TGCAGCGTTGTGAGGGCCATGGGCGATGAGCAGTTCTTC. It codes for CSVVRAMGDEQFF.